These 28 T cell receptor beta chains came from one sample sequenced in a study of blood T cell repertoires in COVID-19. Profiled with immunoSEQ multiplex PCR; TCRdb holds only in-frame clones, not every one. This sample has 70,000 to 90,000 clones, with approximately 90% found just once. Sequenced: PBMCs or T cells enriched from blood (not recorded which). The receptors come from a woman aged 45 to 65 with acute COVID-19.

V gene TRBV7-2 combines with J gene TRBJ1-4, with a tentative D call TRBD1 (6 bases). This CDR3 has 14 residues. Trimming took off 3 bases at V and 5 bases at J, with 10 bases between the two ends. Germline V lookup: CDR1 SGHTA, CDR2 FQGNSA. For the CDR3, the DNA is TGTGCCAGCAGCTTTGACAGGTCAAATGAAAAACTGTTTTTT. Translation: CASSFDRSNEKLFF.

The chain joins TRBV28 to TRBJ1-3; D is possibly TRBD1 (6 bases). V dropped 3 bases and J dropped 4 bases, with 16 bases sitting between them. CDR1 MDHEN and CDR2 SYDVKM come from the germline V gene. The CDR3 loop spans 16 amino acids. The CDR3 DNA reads TGTGCCAGCAGTTTTTTATTCAGGGGAAGGGGAAACACCATATATTTT. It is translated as CASSFLFRGRGNTIYF. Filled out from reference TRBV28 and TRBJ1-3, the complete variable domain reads DVKVTQSSRYLVKRTGEKVFLECVQDMDHENMFWYRQDPGLGLRLIYFSYDVKMKEKGDIPEGYSVSREKKERFSLILESASTNQTSMYLCASSFLFRGRGNTIYFGEGSWLTVV.

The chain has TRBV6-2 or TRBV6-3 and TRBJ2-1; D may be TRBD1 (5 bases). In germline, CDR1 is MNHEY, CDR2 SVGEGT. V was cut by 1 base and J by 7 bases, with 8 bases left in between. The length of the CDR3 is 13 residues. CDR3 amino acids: CASSYFGANEQFF. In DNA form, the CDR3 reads TGTGCCAGCAGTTACTTTGGGGCGAATGAGCAGTTCTTC.

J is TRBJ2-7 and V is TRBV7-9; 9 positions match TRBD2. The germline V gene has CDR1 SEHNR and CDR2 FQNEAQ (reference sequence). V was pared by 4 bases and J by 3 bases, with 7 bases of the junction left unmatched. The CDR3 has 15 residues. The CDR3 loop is CASSSAGGSFYEQYF. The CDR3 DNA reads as TGTGCCAGCAGCTCAGCGGGAGGTAGCTTCTACGAGCAGTACTTC.

CDR3 DNA sequence: TGCGCCAGCAGCTTACAAGGGGACAGGGTTAATGAGCAGTTCTTC. It codes for CASSLQGDRVNEQFF. The chain combines TRBV5-1 with TRBJ2-1, with 9 bases fitting TRBD1. The CDR3 length is 15 residues. Germline V CDR1 and CDR2: SGHRS, YFSETQ. V gave up 2 bases and J gave up 7 bases; unmatched junction bases: 7.

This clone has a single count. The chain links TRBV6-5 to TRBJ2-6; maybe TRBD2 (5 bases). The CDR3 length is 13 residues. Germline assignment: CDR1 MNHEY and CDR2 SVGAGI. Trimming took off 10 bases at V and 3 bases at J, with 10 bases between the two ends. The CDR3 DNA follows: TGTGCCACTGGACGGGATGGGGCCAACGTCCTGACTTTC. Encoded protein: CATGRDGANVLTF.

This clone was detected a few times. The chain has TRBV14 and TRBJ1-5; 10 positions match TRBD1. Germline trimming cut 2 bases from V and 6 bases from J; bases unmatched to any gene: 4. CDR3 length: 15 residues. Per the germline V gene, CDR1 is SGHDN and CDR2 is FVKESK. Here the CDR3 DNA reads TGTGCCAGCAGCCAACAGACAGGGGGCGTTCAGCCCCAGCATTTT. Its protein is CASSQQTGGVQPQHF.

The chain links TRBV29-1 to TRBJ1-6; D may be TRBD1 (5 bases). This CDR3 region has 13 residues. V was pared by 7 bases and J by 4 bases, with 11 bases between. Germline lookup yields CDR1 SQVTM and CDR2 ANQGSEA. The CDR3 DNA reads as TGCAGCGCCAGGGAAGATTATAATTCACCCCTCCACTTT. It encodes CSAREDYNSPLHF. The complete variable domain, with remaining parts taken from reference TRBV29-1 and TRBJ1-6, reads SAVISQKPSRDICQRGTSLTIQCQVDSQVTMMFWYRQQPGQSLTLIATANQGSEATYESGFVIDKFPISRPNLTFSTLTVSNMSPEDSSIYLCSAREDYNSPLHFGNGTRLTVT.

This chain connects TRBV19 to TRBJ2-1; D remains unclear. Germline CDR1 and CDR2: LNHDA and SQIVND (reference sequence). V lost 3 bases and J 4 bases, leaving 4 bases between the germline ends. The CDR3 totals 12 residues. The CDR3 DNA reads TGTGCCAGTAGTATTCAGTACAATGAGCAGTTCTTC. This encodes CASSIQYNEQFF.

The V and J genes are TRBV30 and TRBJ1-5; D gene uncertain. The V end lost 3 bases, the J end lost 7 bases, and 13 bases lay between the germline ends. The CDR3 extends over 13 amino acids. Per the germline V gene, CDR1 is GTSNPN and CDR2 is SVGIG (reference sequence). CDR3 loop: CAWSLFERQPQHF. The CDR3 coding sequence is TGTGCCTGGAGCCTCTTCGAGAGGCAGCCCCAGCATTTT.

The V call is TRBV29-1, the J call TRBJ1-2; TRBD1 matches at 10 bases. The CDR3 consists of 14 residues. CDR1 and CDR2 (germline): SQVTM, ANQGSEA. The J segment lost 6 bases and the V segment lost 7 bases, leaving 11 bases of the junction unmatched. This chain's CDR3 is CSAQTQDRGNGYTF. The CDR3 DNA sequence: TGCAGCGCCCAGACCCAGGACAGGGGGAATGGCTACACCTTC. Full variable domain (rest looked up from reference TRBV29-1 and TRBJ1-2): SAVISQKPSRDICQRGTSLTIQCQVDSQVTMMFWYRQQPGQSLTLIATANQGSEATYESGFVIDKFPISRPNLTFSTLTVSNMSPEDSSIYLCSAQTQDRGNGYTFGSGTRLTVV.

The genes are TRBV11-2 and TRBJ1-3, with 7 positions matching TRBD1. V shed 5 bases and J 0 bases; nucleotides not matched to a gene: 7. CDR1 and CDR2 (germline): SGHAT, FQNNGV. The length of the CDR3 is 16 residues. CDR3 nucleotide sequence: TGTGCCAGCAGCCCGAAGACAGGGAGCTCTGGAAACACCATATATTTT. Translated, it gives CASSPKTGSSGNTIYF.

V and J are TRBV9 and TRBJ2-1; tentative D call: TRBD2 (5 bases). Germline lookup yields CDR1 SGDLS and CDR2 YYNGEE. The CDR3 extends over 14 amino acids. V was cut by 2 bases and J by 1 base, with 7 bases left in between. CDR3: CASSVRGSYNEQFF. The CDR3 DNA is TGTGCCAGCAGCGTTCGGGGTTCCTACAATGAGCAGTTCTTC.

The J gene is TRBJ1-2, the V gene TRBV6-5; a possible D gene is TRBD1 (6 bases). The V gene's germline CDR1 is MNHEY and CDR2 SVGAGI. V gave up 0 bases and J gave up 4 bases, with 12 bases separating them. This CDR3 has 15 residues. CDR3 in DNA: TGTGCCAGCAGTTACTCGGGGAACAGGGTCTATGGCTACACCTTC. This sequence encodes CASSYSGNRVYGYTF.

CDR3 amino acids: CATSRGSGRPPNEQFF. Here the CDR3 DNA reads TGTGCCACCAGCAGGGGTAGCGGGAGGCCCCCTAATGAGCAGTTCTTC. The chain carries TRBV15 and TRBJ2-1, with 10 bases matching TRBD2. The CDR3 is 16 amino acids. Germline V lookup: CDR1 LNHNV, CDR2 YYDKDF (reference sequence). The junction had 9 bases not matched to a gene; V was cut back by 3 bases and J by 7 bases. Variable domain in full (rest from reference TRBV15 and TRBJ2-1): DAMVIQNPRYQVTQFGKPVTLSCSQTLNHNVMYWYQQKSSQAPKLLFHYYDKDFNNEADTPDNFQSRRPNTSFCFLDIRSPGLGDTAMYLCATSRGSGRPPNEQFFGPGTRLTVL.

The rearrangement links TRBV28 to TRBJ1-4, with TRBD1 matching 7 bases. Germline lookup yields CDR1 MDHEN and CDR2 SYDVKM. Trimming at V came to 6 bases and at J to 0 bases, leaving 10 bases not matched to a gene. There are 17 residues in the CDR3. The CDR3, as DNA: TGTGCCAGCAGGAGGGCGGGACAGATTACAACTAATGAAAAACTGTTTTTT. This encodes CASRRAGQITTNEKLFF.

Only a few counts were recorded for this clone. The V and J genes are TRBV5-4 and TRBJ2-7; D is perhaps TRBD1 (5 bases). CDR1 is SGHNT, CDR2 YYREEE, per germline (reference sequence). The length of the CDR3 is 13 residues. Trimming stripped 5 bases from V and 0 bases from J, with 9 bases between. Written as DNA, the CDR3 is TGTGCCAGCAGTACTGACAGCTCCTACGAGCAGTACTTC. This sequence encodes CASSTDSSYEQYF.

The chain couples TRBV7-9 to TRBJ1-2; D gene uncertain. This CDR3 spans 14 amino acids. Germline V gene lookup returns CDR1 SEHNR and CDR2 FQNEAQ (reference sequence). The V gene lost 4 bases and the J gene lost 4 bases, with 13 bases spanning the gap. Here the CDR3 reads CASSYDFEAYGYTF. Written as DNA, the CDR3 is TGTGCCAGCAGCTACGACTTCGAGGCCTATGGCTACACCTTC.

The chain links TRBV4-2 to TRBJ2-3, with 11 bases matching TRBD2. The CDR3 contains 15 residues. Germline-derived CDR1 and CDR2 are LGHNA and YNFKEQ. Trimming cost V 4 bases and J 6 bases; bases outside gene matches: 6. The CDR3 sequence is CASSLSGRARDTQYF. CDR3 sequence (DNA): TGTGCCAGCAGCCTTAGCGGGAGGGCGAGGGATACGCAGTATTTT.

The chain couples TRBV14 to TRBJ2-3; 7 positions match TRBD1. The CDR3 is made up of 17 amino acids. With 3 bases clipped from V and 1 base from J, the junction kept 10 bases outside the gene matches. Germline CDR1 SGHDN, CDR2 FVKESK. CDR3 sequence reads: CASSHPARGGRTDTQYF. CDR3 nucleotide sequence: TGTGCCAGCAGCCATCCCGCGAGAGGGGGCCGCACAGATACGCAGTATTTT.

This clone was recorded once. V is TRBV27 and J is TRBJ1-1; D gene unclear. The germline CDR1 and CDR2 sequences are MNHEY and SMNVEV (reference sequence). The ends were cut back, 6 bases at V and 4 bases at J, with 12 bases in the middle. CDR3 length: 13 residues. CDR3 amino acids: CASSRPSGTEAFF. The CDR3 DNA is TGTGCCAGCAGCCGCCCCTCGGGCACTGAAGCTTTCTTT.

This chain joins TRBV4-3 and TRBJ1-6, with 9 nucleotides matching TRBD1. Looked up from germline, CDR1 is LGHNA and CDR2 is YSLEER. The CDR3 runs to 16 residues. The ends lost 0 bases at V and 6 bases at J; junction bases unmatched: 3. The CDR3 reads CASSQDPGQGNSPLHF. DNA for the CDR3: TGCGCCAGCAGCCAAGATCCGGGACAGGGTAATTCACCCCTCCACTTT.

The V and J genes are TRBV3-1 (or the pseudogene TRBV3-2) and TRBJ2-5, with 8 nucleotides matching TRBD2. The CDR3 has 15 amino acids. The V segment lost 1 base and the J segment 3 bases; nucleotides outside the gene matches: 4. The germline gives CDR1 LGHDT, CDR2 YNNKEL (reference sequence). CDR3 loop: CASSQGTAGEETQYF. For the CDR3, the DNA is TGTGCCAGCAGCCAAGGCACAGCGGGAGAAGAGACCCAGTACTTC.

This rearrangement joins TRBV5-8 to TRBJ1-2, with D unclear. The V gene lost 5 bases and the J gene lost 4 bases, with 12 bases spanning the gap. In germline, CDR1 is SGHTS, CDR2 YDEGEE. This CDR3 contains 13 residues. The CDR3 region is CASSLLNSYGYTF. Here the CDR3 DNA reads TGTGCCAGCAGTTTACTAAACTCCTATGGCTACACCTTC.

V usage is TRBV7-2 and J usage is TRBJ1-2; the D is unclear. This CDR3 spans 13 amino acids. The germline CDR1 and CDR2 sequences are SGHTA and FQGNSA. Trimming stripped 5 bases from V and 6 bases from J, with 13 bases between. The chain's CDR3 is CASSPFLENGYTF. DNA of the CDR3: TGTGCCAGCAGCCCCTTCTTGGAGAATGGCTACACCTTC.

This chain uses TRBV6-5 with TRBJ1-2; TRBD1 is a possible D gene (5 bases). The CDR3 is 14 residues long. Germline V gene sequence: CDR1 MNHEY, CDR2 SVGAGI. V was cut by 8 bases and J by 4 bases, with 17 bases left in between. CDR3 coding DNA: TGTGCCAGCGCCCAATTAGGAGACAGCTATGGCTACACCTTC. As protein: CASAQLGDSYGYTF.

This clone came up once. CDR3 region: CASNPTAGGTDTQYF. CDR3 in DNA: TGTGCCAGCAACCCTACGGCAGGTGGCACAGATACGCAGTATTTT. The V call is TRBV7-9, the J call TRBJ2-3; D ambiguous. CDR1 and CDR2 (germline): SEHNR, FQNEAQ (reference sequence). The V end lost 7 bases, the J end lost 1 base, and 15 bases lay between the germline ends. CDR3 length: 15 amino acids.

CDR3 in amino acids: CASSRQGPSNSPLHF. CDR3 nucleotide sequence: TGTGCCAGCAGCCGACAGGGGCCGAGCAATTCACCCCTCCACTTT. The chain couples TRBV25-1 to TRBJ1-6; 8 positions match TRBD1. The CDR3 covers 15 residues. The germline gives CDR1 MGHDK, CDR2 SYGVNS. V lost 6 bases, J lost 7 bases, and 8 bases stayed unmatched. Together with reference TRBV25-1 and TRBJ1-6, the CDR3 gives the full variable domain: EADIYQTPRYLVIGTGKKITLECSQTMGHDKMYWYQQDPGMELHLIHYSYGVNSTEKGDLSSESTVSRIRTEHFPLTLESARPSHTSQYLCASSRQGPSNSPLHFGNGTRLTVT.